A single sample gave rise to the 8 T cell receptor beta chains below, sequenced in a study of T cells in Graves' hyperthyroidism and ophthalmopathy. TCR beta CDR3 sequences were amplified from RNA transcripts. The TCR CDR3 first-round RT-PCR relied on the HTBI primer set. One entry per CDR3 protein results from TCRdb running MiXCR on the multiplex PCR reads. The sample contains roughly 400,000 distinct CDR3 sequences, 11% to 15% of which appear only once. Sample: blood. Receptors were obtained from a man in his fifties or sixties with Graves' ophthalmopathy.

This clonotype occurred many times. This rearrangement joins TRBV20-1 to TRBJ2-5, with D hard to call. CDR1 and CDR2 from the germline V gene are DFQATT and SNEGSKA (reference sequence). Trimming shortened V by 1 base and J by 2 bases, and 8 bases separated the two germline ends. This CDR3 spans 13 amino acids. CDR3 amino acids: CSARGQGQETQYF. The CDR3 DNA reads TGCAGTGCTAGAGGGCAAGGACAAGAGACCCAGTACTTC.

This clonotype was recorded at least ten times. This chain links TRBV12-3 or TRBV12-4 with TRBJ2-1; D is possibly TRBD2 (6 bases). The CDR3 runs 13 residues. Trimming shortened V by 6 bases and J by 10 bases, and 16 bases separated the two germline ends. The CDR3 nucleotides read TGTGCCAGCAGCCGGAGAGGGAGGTGGGAGCAGTTCTTC. Translated, it gives CASSRRGRWEQFF.

This clonotype was found a few times. V gene TRBV19 combines with J gene TRBJ2-3; D unclear. The germline V and J ends were trimmed by 5 bases and 4 bases, with 16 bases remaining between them. This CDR3 contains 15 residues. Germline V lookup: CDR1 LNHDA, CDR2 SQIVND (reference sequence). The CDR3 nucleotides are TGTGCCAGTAGTGTCCGGGCCCTCGGCCCAGATACGCAGTATTTT. Its protein product is CASSVRALGPDTQYF. Variable domain in full (rest from reference TRBV19 and TRBJ2-3): DGGITQSPKYLFRKEGQNVTLSCEQNLNHDAMYWYRQDPGQGLRLIYYSQIVNDFQKGDIAEGYSVSREKKESFPLTVTSAQKNPTAFYLCASSVRALGPDTQYFGPGTRLTVL.

V usage is TRBV7-2 and J usage is TRBJ2-1, with TRBD2 matching 15 bases. The V segment lost 3 bases and the J segment 5 bases; nucleotides outside the gene matches: 8. Germline V gene data show CDR1 as SGHTA and CDR2 as FQGNSA. The CDR3 has 18 amino acids. The CDR3 DNA reads as TGTGCCAGCAGCTTGGCCCCGGGACTAGCGGGAGGAGACAATGAGCAGTTCTTC. This sequence encodes CASSLAPGLAGGDNEQFF.

This clonotype has at least ten counts. V usage is TRBV20-1 and J usage is TRBJ1-1; 7 bases line up with TRBD1. Germline V gene data show CDR1 as DFQATT and CDR2 as SNEGSKA (reference sequence). The CDR3 has 13 residues. V shed 3 bases, J shed 4 bases, and the junction held 5 bases outside the gene matches. The CDR3 DNA sequence: TGCAGTGCTAGGACAGGGCCATCCACTGAAGCTTTCTTT. It translates to CSARTGPSTEAFF.

This clonotype was recorded a few times. V gene TRBV5-4 combines with J gene TRBJ2-5, with TRBD1 identical over 8 bases. The length of the CDR3 is 15 residues. Germline V gene sequence: CDR1 SGHNT, CDR2 YYREEE (reference sequence). V gave up 4 bases and J gave up 4 bases; unmatched junction bases: 9. The CDR3 spells CASSTVQGAGETQYF. The CDR3 DNA is TGTGCCAGCAGCACGGTGCAGGGGGCCGGAGAGACCCAGTACTTC.

This clonotype was picked up a small number of times. The CDR3 loop reads CASSEDQGVERGYTF. CDR3 DNA sequence: TGTGCCAGCAGTGAAGATCAAGGGGTGGAGAGAGGCTACACCTTC. The chain carries TRBV6-1 and TRBJ1-2; D is perhaps TRBD1 (5 bases). This CDR3 is built from 15 residues. CDR1 and CDR2 from the germline V gene are MNHNS and SASEGT. Trimming pared 1 base from V and 8 bases from J, leaving 17 bases between.

The chain joins TRBV6-4 to TRBJ2-6; the D gene could be TRBD1 or TRBD2 (6 bases each). CDR1 and CDR2 (germline): MRHNA, SNTAGT. The CDR3 runs to 17 residues. Between the trimmed V and J ends, which lost 5 bases and 4 bases, there was a span of 18 bases. The CDR3 here is CASSYSRGLDGANVLTF. CDR3 coding DNA: TGTGCCAGCAGTTACAGTCGGGGGCTTGACGGGGCCAACGTCCTGACTTTC.